A single sample is the source of the 26 T cell receptor beta chains below, sequenced in a study of breast tumors, draining lymph nodes, adjacent tissues. Breast cancer patients provided tissue from their axillary draining lymph nodes. One entry per CDR3 protein, called by TCRdb with MiXCR from the multiplex PCR reads. The profile covers some 250,000 distinct CDR3 sequences, with less than 40% appearing a single time and roughly 3.5% taken by the ten largest. Sequenced material: axillary lymph node tissue. Receptors originate from a female donor with breast cancer. Some clones in this sample may be carry-over from other donors' samples.

This clonotype has a count of ten or more. The rearrangement joins TRBV10-3 to TRBJ2-5; weak D call: TRBD1 (6 bases). V lost 6 bases, J lost 5 bases, and 13 bases lay in between. The CDR3 has 13 residues. Looked up from germline, CDR1 is ENHRY and CDR2 is SYGVKD. The CDR3 reads CAIREGGRETQYF. CDR3 nucleotides: TGTGCCATCAGAGAAGGGGGTCGGGAGACCCAGTACTTC.

This clonotype was seen at least ten times. CDR3 in amino acids: CASSSRRGGSYNEQFF. The CDR3 nucleotides read TGTGCCAGCAGCTCCCGGCGAGGAGGATCCTACAATGAGCAGTTCTTC. The V and J genes are TRBV11-3 and TRBJ2-1; D is perhaps TRBD2 (5 bases). CDR1 is SGHNT, CDR2 YENEEA, per germline. V lost 4 bases to trimming and J lost 1 base, with 14 bases between them. CDR3 size: 16 residues.

This chain connects TRBV5-1 to TRBJ2-5; 8 bases match TRBD1. V was clipped by 4 bases and J by 4 bases; unmatched bases: 6. The germline gives CDR1 SGHRS, CDR2 YFSETQ. This CDR3 contains 14 residues. CDR3 in amino acids: CASSKTGVGETQYF. CDR3 coding DNA: TGCGCCAGCAGCAAGACAGGGGTTGGAGAGACCCAGTACTTC. The variable domain in full, with the rest retrieved from reference TRBV5-1 and TRBJ2-5, is KAGVTQTPRYLIKTRGQQVTLSCSPISGHRSVSWYQQTPGQGLQFLFEYFSETQRNKGNFPGRFSGRQFSNSRSEMNVSTLELGDSALYLCASSKTGVGETQYFGPGTRLLVL.

This clonotype was detected a few times. V is TRBV18 and J is TRBJ2-2; D perhaps matches TRBD1 (5 bases). Germline V lookup: CDR1 KGHSH, CDR2 LQKENI. Trimming removed 4 bases from V and 6 bases from J, with 18 bases in between. The CDR3 sequence is 16 residues long. The chain's CDR3 is CASSLFTGRSSGELFF. The CDR3 region has the DNA TGTGCCAGCTCACTCTTTACAGGAAGGTCCTCCGGGGAGCTGTTTTTT.

This clonotype was counted ten times or more. This chain joins TRBV2 and TRBJ2-1, with 11 bases aligning to TRBD2. Germline values: CDR1 SNHLY, CDR2 FYNNEI. The CDR3 spans 13 residues. V was clipped by 11 bases and J by 11 bases; unmatched bases: 11. The CDR3 protein is CAGMTSGTGKQFF. Here the CDR3 DNA reads TGTGCCGGCATGACTAGCGGGACTGGTAAGCAGTTCTTC. Full variable domain (remainder filled in from reference TRBV2 and TRBJ2-1): EPEVTQTPSHQVTQMGQEVILRCVPISNHLYFYWYRQILGQKVEFLVSFYNNEISEKSEIFDDQFSVERPDGSNFTLKIRSTKLEDSAMYFCAGMTSGTGKQFFGPGTRLTVL.

This clonotype was counted many times. In DNA, the CDR3 is TGTGCCAGTAGGGGGGTTGGGGATATAGAGACCCAGTACTTC. Its protein is CASRGVGDIETQYF. V usage is TRBV19 and J usage is TRBJ2-5, with D perhaps assigned TRBD1 or TRBD2 (5 bases each). Trimming cost V 6 bases and J 4 bases, with 15 bases left between them. The CDR3 length is 14 residues. The germline CDR1 and CDR2 sequences are LNHDA and SQIVND (reference sequence).

The chain couples TRBV2 to TRBJ2-7, with 8 positions matching TRBD1. Germline values: CDR1 SNHLY, CDR2 FYNNEI. Losses at the gene ends were 3 bases for V and 5 bases for J; bases not matched to a gene: 6. This CDR3 has 14 amino acids. The CDR3 reads CASSDPRGPDEQYF. DNA for the CDR3: TGTGCCAGCAGTGATCCCAGGGGGCCTGACGAGCAGTACTTC.

This clonotype was seen at least ten times. V is TRBV9 and J is TRBJ2-2, with a tentative D call TRBD1 (7 bases). Germline V gene sequence: CDR1 SGDLS, CDR2 YYNGEE. This CDR3 is built from 15 residues. V lost 0 bases and J lost 5, with 11 bases in between. CDR3 residues: CASSVGPGGTGELFF. The CDR3 DNA reads TGTGCCAGCAGCGTAGGCCCAGGGGGGACCGGGGAGCTGTTTTTT. Full variable domain (outside the CDR3, taken from reference TRBV9 and TRBJ2-2): DSGVTQTPKHLITATGQRVTLRCSPRSGDLSVYWYQQSLDQGLQFLIQYYNGEERAKGNILERFSAQQFPDLHSELNLSSLELGDSALYFCASSVGPGGTGELFFGEGSRLTVL.

The chain carries TRBV10-3 and TRBJ2-5; D might be TRBD1 (5 bases). The CDR3 extends over 13 amino acids. Deletions cut 7 bases from V and 1 base from J, with 10 bases between. The germline CDR1 and CDR2 sequences are ENHRY and SYGVKD. The DNA for the CDR3 is TGTGCCATCACCCTCAGGGCCCAAGAGACCCAGTACTTC. Amino acids: CAITLRAQETQYF.

The V call is TRBV27, the J call TRBJ2-1; D is possibly TRBD2 (5 bases). This CDR3 region has 13 residues. V was trimmed by 4 bases and J by 8 bases, leaving 12 bases between them. From germline, CDR1 is MNHEY and CDR2 SMNVEV (reference sequence). CDR3 in amino acids: CASSYRERDEQFF. As DNA, the CDR3 is TGTGCCAGCAGTTACCGGGAACGGGATGAGCAGTTCTTC.

The sample holds many counts of this clonotype. The chain recombines TRBV11-2 with TRBJ2-7, with 8 bases matching TRBD2. Trimming removed 5 bases from V and 5 bases from J; junction bases left unmatched: 5. The CDR3 length is 13 residues. In germline, CDR1 is SGHAT, CDR2 FQNNGV. As DNA, the CDR3 is TGTGCCAGCAGCCATAGCGGGGTCCACGAGCAGTACTTC. Translating gives CASSHSGVHEQYF.

Remarks on this clonotype: The junction shows a germline mismatch at one end, possibly a read error. V gene TRBV12-3 or TRBV12-4 combines with J gene TRBJ2-6; maybe TRBD1 (5 bases). The CDR3 is made up of 15 amino acids. This CDR3 reads CAGTSTGSGANVPTF. DNA for the CDR3: TGTGCCGGCACCTCCACCGGTTCTGGGGCCAACGTCCCGACTTTC.

A remark on this clonotype: At one boundary the junction diverges from the germline segment, which might be a read error. The CDR3 protein is CASSRGAGGGGELVF. The CDR3 DNA follows: TGTGCCAGCAGTAGGGGGGCGGGGGGTGGCGGGGAGCTGGTTTTT. The V and J genes are TRBV2 and TRBJ2-2; 8 nucleotides agree with TRBD2. This CDR3 is 15 amino acids long. CDR1 SNHLY and CDR2 FYNNEI come from the germline V gene.

This clonotype was seen a handful of times. The chain couples TRBV6-6 to TRBJ2-2; 11 bases are shared with TRBD2. This CDR3 contains 17 residues. The germline gives CDR1 MNHNY, CDR2 SVGAGI (reference sequence). With 5 bases clipped from V and 2 bases from J, the junction kept 7 bases outside the gene matches. CDR3 coding DNA: TGTGCCAGCAGTCACGGCGGGACTAGCGGAAACACCGGGGAGCTGTTTTTT. Translation gives CASSHGGTSGNTGELFF.

The chain recombines TRBV20-1 with TRBJ2-1; the D gene is possibly TRBD2 (6 bases). The germline CDR1 and CDR2 sequences are DFQATT and SNEGSKA (reference sequence). This CDR3 region has 16 residues. Trimming took 2 bases from V and 10 from J, leaving 24 bases between them. The CDR3 here is CSARMRGFAGRGEQFF. CDR3 coding DNA: TGCAGTGCTAGAATGAGGGGCTTTGCCGGGAGAGGGGAGCAGTTCTTC.

This chain joins TRBV3-1 and TRBJ2-1, with D unclear. The CDR3 has 12 amino acids. CDR1 LGHDT and CDR2 YNNKEL come from the germline V gene (reference sequence). With 1 base removed from V and 9 bases from J, the gap between germline ends came to 7 bases. For the CDR3, the DNA is TGTGCCAGCAGCCAAGGGGCAGGTGAGCAGTTCTTC. This codes for CASSQGAGEQFF.

This clonotype was detected many times. This chain links TRBV5-8 with TRBJ1-4, with a tentative D call TRBD1 (6 bases). CDR3 size: 14 residues. V lost 2 bases and J lost 12, with 17 bases in between. CDR1 and CDR2 (germline): SGHTS, YDEGEE. In nucleotides, the CDR3 is TGTGCCAGCAGCTTAGACAGGTCCTCTGGGGAACTGTTTTTT. Translation gives CASSLDRSSGELFF. Drawing the rest from reference TRBV5-8 and TRBJ1-4, the complete variable domain is EAGVTQSPTHLIKTRGQQATLRCSPISGHTSVYWYQQALGLGLQFLLWYDEGEERNRGNFPPRFSGRQFPNYSSELNVNALELEDSALYLCASSLDRSSGELFFGSGTQLSVL.

The J gene is TRBJ1-6, the V gene TRBV20-1; maybe TRBD1 (5 bases). Germline V CDR1 and CDR2: DFQATT, SNEGSKA (reference sequence). V was clipped by 3 bases and J by 5 bases, with 11 bases between them. The CDR3 consists of 14 residues. In DNA, the CDR3 is TGCAGTGCTAGTACAGGAGCCGATAATTCACCCCTCCACTTT. This encodes CSASTGADNSPLHF.

This clonotype has ten or more counts. The V and J genes are TRBV30 and TRBJ1-6, with D tentatively TRBD1 (6 bases). Germline CDR1 and CDR2: GTSNPN and SVGIG (reference sequence). V was trimmed by 2 bases and J by 6 bases, leaving 8 bases between them. CDR3 length equals 13 residues. This CDR3 is CAWSTGINSPLHF. For the CDR3, the DNA is TGTGCCTGGAGTACAGGGATTAATTCACCCCTCCACTTT.

This clonotype came up many times. The chain couples TRBV4-2 to TRBJ1-6, with D unclear. Trimming took off 4 bases at V and 0 bases at J, with 7 bases between the two ends. This CDR3 comprises 15 residues. The V gene's germline CDR1 is LGHNA and CDR2 YNFKEQ. The CDR3 DNA reads TGTGCCAGCAGCCGGCTCGGCTCCTATAATTCACCCCTCCACTTT. Its translation is CASSRLGSYNSPLHF.

This clonotype showed up many times. The chain recombines TRBV7-9 with TRBJ2-1, with 9 bases fitting TRBD2. CDR3 length equals 16 residues. Germline assignment: CDR1 SEHNR and CDR2 FQNEAQ (reference sequence). Germline trimming cut 5 bases from V and 7 bases from J; bases unmatched to any gene: 12. DNA for the CDR3: TGTGCCAGCAGCCTGGTCGGCGCGGGGGGGGAAAATGAGCAGTTCTTC. Its translation: CASSLVGAGGENEQFF.

This clonotype was seen repeatedly, ten times or more. The V and J genes are TRBV11-2 and TRBJ2-2; D not resolved. The V and J ends lost 3 bases and 3 bases respectively, with 5 bases between them. There are 13 residues in the CDR3. CDR1 is SGHAT and CDR2 is FQNNGV in the germline V gene. CDR3 DNA: TGTGCCAGCAGCTTGGGCTACACCGGGGAGCTGTTTTTT. Protein product: CASSLGYTGELFF.

This clonotype has ten or more counts. This rearrangement joins TRBV12-3 or TRBV12-4 to TRBJ2-1; D remains unclear. V lost 1 base, J lost 5 bases, and 9 bases lay in between. The CDR3 loop spans 14 amino acids. In nucleotides, the CDR3 is TGTGCCAGCAGTTTAGTCGGCCTAAACAATGAGCAGTTCTTC. Protein sequence: CASSLVGLNNEQFF.

This clonotype was counted at least ten times. The chain is built from TRBV5-1 and TRBJ1-3, with D uncertain. There are 16 residues in the CDR3. In germline, CDR1 is SGHRS, CDR2 YFSETQ. V shed 4 bases and J shed 10 bases, with 24 bases lying between them. CDR3 nucleotides: TGCGCCAGCAGCCCCCTCCCCGCCCCAAGCGAGAGGACCATATATTTT. Translating gives CASSPLPAPSERTIYF.

This clonotype was seen a few times. This chain joins TRBV5-7 and TRBJ2-5; maybe TRBD2 (6 bases). TRBV5-7 is an ORF; its function is uncertain. The CDR3 runs to 15 residues. V lost 0 bases to trimming and J lost 3 bases, with 12 bases between them. As DNA, the CDR3 is TGTGCCAGCAGCTTGGCGGGAGCGCCGAAAGAGACCCAGTACTTC. It specifies CASSLAGAPKETQYF.

V and J are TRBV6-6 and TRBJ1-2; D call uncertain. Germline assignment: CDR1 MNHNY and CDR2 SVGAGI (reference sequence). The V end lost 6 bases, the J end lost 3 bases, and 2 bases lay between the germline ends. This CDR3 is 10 amino acids long. The CDR3 DNA follows: TGTGCCAGCAGCGACTATGGCTACACCTTC. Translated, it gives CASSDYGYTF.